This T cell receptor (beta chain) was profiled in a study of blood T cell repertoires in COVID-19. Methods used by the authors: Researchers report that nucleated cell counts were estimated from reference gene primer amplification. Only in-frame clones appear in the TCRdb table, and some are missing; sequencing was by immunoSEQ multiplex PCR. The D gene and trimming were derived from the DNA, and the V and J assignments and clone size from that table. Of about 230,000 clones in the sample, roughly 80% were seen once. The receptor comes from an elderly woman with acute or convalescent COVID-19. Sequenced material: peripheral blood.

CDR3 bases: TGTGCCAGCAGCCAAGCGAGGGCCGGGGAGCTGTTTTTT. Its protein product is CASSQARAGELFF. V is TRBV4-2 and J is TRBJ2-2, with D possibly matching TRBD2 (5 bases). CDR1 and CDR2 (germline): LGHNA, YNFKEQ. The CDR3 spans 13 residues. Trimming stripped 1 base from V and 6 bases from J, with 6 bases between.